The 30 T cell receptor beta chains below come from one sample, sequenced in a study of CD8+ T cells in alopecia areata. Reverse transcription of extracted RNA yielded cDNA, which provided the sequencing template. Sequencing used immunoSEQ multiplex PCR; TCRdb keeps in-frame clones, though not all of them. Of approximately 59,000 clones in the sample, roughly half were seen once. The sample in question was CD8+ T cells sorted from blood, obtained at week 0. Receptors were obtained from a human donor with alopecia areata.

The chain uses TRBV10-3 and TRBJ2-3, with TRBD2 matching over 9 bases. Germline V gene data show CDR1 as ENHRY and CDR2 as SYGVKD. V trimming: 0 bases; J trimming: 4 bases; junction bases outside the gene matches: 2. The CDR3 spans 15 residues. The CDR3 DNA reads as TGTGCCATCAGTGAGTCAAGCGGGAGGTCAGATACGCAGTATTTT. It codes for CAISESSGRSDTQYF.

CDR3 residues: CSVLTGGGNEQFF. The DNA for the CDR3 is TGCAGCGTCTTAACGGGAGGTGGCAATGAGCAGTTCTTC. This chain joins TRBV29-1 and TRBJ2-1; 7 bases are shared with TRBD2. CDR3 length: 13 residues. Germline V gives CDR1 SQVTM, CDR2 ANQGSEA. J lost 6 bases, V lost 6 bases, and 8 bases had no gene match.

This clone was found once. The CDR3 region has the DNA TGCAGCGTTCGGTGGCCTGAAGCTTTCTTT. Translating it yields CSVRWPEAFF. The V and J genes are TRBV29-1 and TRBJ1-1, with D uncertain. V shed 5 bases and J shed 6 bases, with 7 bases lying between them. This CDR3 is built from 10 residues. CDR1 and CDR2 from the germline V gene are SQVTM and ANQGSEA.

This clone has more than one count but fewer than ten. V gene TRBV11-2 combines with J gene TRBJ2-3; D is possibly TRBD2 (5 bases). Germline lookup yields CDR1 SGHAT and CDR2 FQNNGV. The germline V and J ends were trimmed by 5 bases and 0 bases, with 12 bases remaining between them. This CDR3 has 15 residues. The CDR3 nucleotides are TGTGCCAGCAGCCTCGACTACGCTAGCACAGATACGCAGTATTTT. Its translation: CASSLDYASTDTQYF.

This chain connects TRBV11-2 to TRBJ2-1; D not resolved. V lost 5 bases and J 5 bases, leaving 10 bases between the germline ends. CDR3 length: 13 residues. Germline-derived CDR1 and CDR2 are SGHAT and FQNNGV. The CDR3 sequence is CASSAARDNEQFF. CDR3 bases: TGTGCCAGCAGCGCAGCTAGAGACAATGAGCAGTTCTTC.

The chain couples TRBV9 to TRBJ2-1, with 10 bases identical to TRBD2. Per germline, CDR1 SGDLS and CDR2 YYNGEE. V was pared by 3 bases and J by 1 base, with 7 bases of the junction left unmatched. CDR3 length: 17 residues. The CDR3 reads CASSAPRAGGSYNEQFF. CDR3 nucleotide sequence: TGTGCCAGCAGCGCTCCGCGAGCGGGAGGGTCCTACAATGAGCAGTTCTTC. The full variable domain, in which reference TRBV9 and TRBJ2-1 provide the parts outside the CDR3, is DSGVTQTPKHLITATGQRVTLRCSPRSGDLSVYWYQQSLDQGLQFLIQYYNGEERAKGNILERFSAQQFPDLHSELNLSSLELGDSALYFCASSAPRAGGSYNEQFFGPGTRLTVL.

There are a few counts of this clone. V usage is TRBV29-1 and J usage is TRBJ2-7; 9 nucleotides agree with TRBD2. Losses at the gene ends were 6 bases for V and 0 bases for J; bases not matched to a gene: 9. The CDR3 is made up of 15 amino acids. CDR1 SQVTM and CDR2 ANQGSEA come from the germline V gene. CDR3 protein: CSVQLAGPSSYEQYF. In DNA form, the CDR3 reads TGCAGCGTCCAACTAGCGGGCCCAAGCTCCTACGAGCAGTACTTC.

This clone was observed once. This rearrangement joins TRBV2 to TRBJ1-5; D unclear. Trimming removed 8 bases at V and 4 bases at J, with 15 bases between. This CDR3 is built from 14 residues. Germline CDR1 and CDR2: SNHLY and FYNNEI. CDR3 DNA: TGTGCCAGCGACCTCGGGTCCGGGAATCAGCCCCAGCATTTT. This codes for CASDLGSGNQPQHF.

This sequence joins TRBV25-1 and TRBJ2-7, with D tentatively TRBD2 (6 bases). The CDR3 sequence is 15 residues long. Germline CDR1 is MGHDK and CDR2 is SYGVNS. Trimming stripped 4 bases from V and 2 bases from J, with 15 bases between. The CDR3 region is CASSGPLGRTYEQYF. In DNA form, the CDR3 reads TGTGCCAGCAGTGGCCCCCTCGGGAGAACCTACGAGCAGTACTTC.

The chain is built from TRBV7-2 and TRBJ2-5; D call uncertain. The CDR3 extends over 14 amino acids. Germline CDR1 is SGHTA and CDR2 is FQGNSA. The ends were cut back, 4 bases at V and 0 bases at J, with 9 bases in the middle. The CDR3 nucleotides are TGTGCCAGCAGCTCGAGACACGACCAAGAGACCCAGTACTTC. Translating gives CASSSRHDQETQYF.

This clone occurred a few times. V usage is TRBV29-1 and J usage is TRBJ2-1; no firm D call. Germline CDR1 reads SQVTM; CDR2 reads ANQGSEA. The CDR3 runs 10 residues. Trimming took 5 bases from V and 8 from J, leaving 7 bases between them. CDR3 protein: CSVKIYEQFF. In DNA, the CDR3 is TGCAGCGTTAAGATCTATGAGCAGTTCTTC.

This clone was seen more than once but under ten times. The chain carries TRBV10-3 and TRBJ1-5, with TRBD1 matching 8 bases. Trimming removed 5 bases from V and 7 bases from J; junction bases left unmatched: 7. Looked up from germline, CDR1 is ENHRY and CDR2 is SYGVKD. CDR3 size: 14 residues. In DNA form, the CDR3 reads TGTGCCATCAGTCCTCAGGGGGCAGGCCAGCCCCAGCATTTT. Its translation is CAISPQGAGQPQHF.

This clone has just a few counts. The V gene is TRBV23-1, the J gene TRBJ2-7; D not resolved. TRBV23-1 is marked as an open reading frame, function uncertain. The CDR3 sequence is 13 residues long. V was clipped by 7 bases and J by 0 bases, with 10 bases between them. CDR3 nucleotides: TGCGCCAGCATCAGCCCCAGCTCCTACGAGCAGTACTTC. Encoded protein: CASISPSSYEQYF.

This clone has only a few counts. The V call is TRBV19, the J call TRBJ2-3; tentative D call: TRBD2 (6 bases). CDR3 length equals 13 residues. Deletions cut 5 bases from V and 2 bases from J, with 8 bases between. CDR1 is LNHDA and CDR2 is SQIVND in the germline V gene (reference sequence). CDR3 nucleotide sequence: TGTGCCAGTAGTCTACTAGCCACAGATACGCAGTATTTT. Protein product: CASSLLATDTQYF.

This clone was counted a few times. This chain links TRBV19 with TRBJ2-1; 10 positions agree with TRBD2. The CDR3 has 14 residues. The germline CDR1 and CDR2 sequences are LNHDA and SQIVND (reference sequence). V lost 7 bases to trimming and J lost 3 bases; unmatched junction nucleotides: 3. The CDR3 region is CASTLAGVYNEQFF. Here the CDR3 DNA reads TGTGCCAGTACCCTAGCGGGAGTCTACAATGAGCAGTTCTTC.

The V and J genes are TRBV5-1 and TRBJ2-7, with TRBD1 identical over 7 bases. This CDR3 spans 14 amino acids. Germline CDR1 is SGHRS and CDR2 is YFSETQ. V gave up 1 base and J gave up 1 base; unmatched junction bases: 2. The CDR3 DNA is TGCGCCAGCAGCTTGAGGGGGCCGTCCTACGAGCAGTACTTC. Amino acids: CASSLRGPSYEQYF.

This clone has only a few counts. This chain uses TRBV29-1 with TRBJ2-7; the match to TRBD1 covers 7 bases. The CDR3 is 13 amino acids. Trimming removed 2 bases from V and 3 bases from J; junction bases left unmatched: 4. The germline CDR1 and CDR2 sequences are SQVTM and ANQGSEA. The CDR3 DNA reads TGCAGCGTTGAAAGGTCAGGGGGCTACGAGCAGTACTTC. Translated: CSVERSGGYEQYF.

This rearrangement joins TRBV7-9 to TRBJ1-1; TRBD1 agrees at 7 bases. Germline V lookup: CDR1 SEHNR, CDR2 FQNEAQ (reference sequence). The CDR3 loop spans 14 amino acids. V shed 6 bases and J 1 base; nucleotides not matched to a gene: 5. The CDR3 nucleotides read TGTGCCAGCAGTCGGGGGACAGAGAACACTGAAGCTTTCTTT. It encodes CASSRGTENTEAFF.

This clone appeared a few times. The chain joins TRBV29-1 to TRBJ2-7; D possibly uses TRBD1 or TRBD2 (6 bases each). The V end lost 6 bases, the J end lost 2 bases, and 14 bases lay between the germline ends. CDR3 length: 13 amino acids. Germline V gene lookup returns CDR1 SQVTM and CDR2 ANQGSEA. This CDR3 reads CSVRGGGTYEQYF. CDR3 sequence (DNA): TGCAGCGTCCGAGGAGGGGGGACCTACGAGCAGTACTTC.

This clone appeared a few times. V is TRBV7-2 and J is TRBJ2-7; TRBD2 matches 7 bases. The ends lost 8 bases at V and 1 base at J; junction bases unmatched: 20. The CDR3 contains 18 residues. Germline-derived CDR1 and CDR2 are SGHTA and FQGNSA. The CDR3 spells CASSPGGIVGGPSYEQYF. The DNA of the CDR3 is TGTGCCAGCTCCCCCGGTGGGATAGTGGGAGGGCCGTCCTACGAGCAGTACTTC.

The genes are TRBV11-2 and TRBJ2-1; D possibly corresponds to TRBD1 (6 bases). The CDR3 is 18 residues long. V was pared by 2 bases and J by 7 bases, with 24 bases between. Germline V CDR1 and CDR2: SGHAT, FQNNGV. The CDR3 spells CASSLQMRRSFQGNEQFF. The CDR3 bases are TGTGCCAGCAGCTTACAGATGCGGCGGTCGTTTCAGGGGAATGAGCAGTTCTTC.

This clone occurred a few times. CDR3 coding DNA: TGTGCCAGCAGCTCCTACGCAGGGACCGAAGAGACCCAGTACTTC. It is translated as CASSSYAGTEETQYF. The chain combines TRBV7-2 with TRBJ2-5, with D possibly called TRBD1 or TRBD2 (5 bases each). Trimming took off 4 bases at V and 3 bases at J, with 15 bases between the two ends. The CDR3 covers 15 residues. Germline CDR1 reads SGHTA; CDR2 reads FQGNSA.

This clone appeared a few times. The chain joins TRBV9 to TRBJ2-1; D unclear. The germline V gene encodes CDR1 SGDLS and CDR2 YYNGEE. The CDR3 has 12 amino acids. Trimming shortened V by 0 bases and J by 7 bases, and 5 bases separated the two germline ends. The CDR3 DNA reads as TGTGCCAGCAGCGTAGGGGTGAATGAGCAGTTCTTC. Protein sequence: CASSVGVNEQFF.

This clone was recorded a few times. The chain carries TRBV7-3 and TRBJ2-1; D perhaps matches TRBD2 (6 bases). Trimming removed 2 bases from V and 6 bases from J, with 8 bases in between. Per the germline V gene, CDR1 is SGHTA and CDR2 is FQGTGA. The CDR3 covers 13 residues. The CDR3 is CASSLATSNEQFF. The CDR3 nucleotides are TGTGCCAGCAGCTTAGCGACTAGCAATGAGCAGTTCTTC. Complete variable domain (other parts from reference TRBV7-3 and TRBJ2-1): GAGVSQTPSNKVTEKGKYVELRCDPISGHTALYWYRQSLGQGPEFLIYFQGTGAADDSGLPNDRFFAVRPEGSVSTLKIQRTERGDSAVYLCASSLATSNEQFFGPGTRLTVL.

The chain carries TRBV7-9 and TRBJ2-1, with D perhaps matching TRBD2 (5 bases). This CDR3 contains 12 residues. V was pared by 3 bases and J by 8 bases, with 8 bases between. Germline CDR1 and CDR2: SEHNR and FQNEAQ (reference sequence). The CDR3 loop reads CASSLSRDEQFF. CDR3 sequence (DNA): TGTGCCAGCAGCTTGTCGAGGGATGAGCAGTTCTTC.

This clone was seen only a few times. The chain joins TRBV27 to TRBJ1-2; TRBD1 aligns across 8 bases. The CDR3 sequence is 15 residues long. Per germline, CDR1 MNHEY and CDR2 SMNVEV (reference sequence). V dropped 0 bases and J dropped 8; count of bases not matched to a gene: 8. CDR3 protein: CASSLSMAGGGGYTF. The CDR3 DNA reads as TGTGCCAGCAGTTTATCTATGGCAGGGGGCGGGGGCTACACCTTC.

This CDR3 reads CASRGGSTIYF. The CDR3 coding sequence is TGCGCCAGCAGAGGGGGGAGCACCATATATTTT. The gene calls are TRBV4-1 and TRBJ1-3, with TRBD1 as a possible D gene (6 bases). This CDR3 is 11 amino acids long. Germline V gene data show CDR1 as MGHRA and CDR2 as YSYEKL. The V gene lost 6 bases and the J gene lost 9 bases, with 9 bases spanning the gap.

The chain combines TRBV29-1 with TRBJ2-5; 8 positions match TRBD2. The DNA end lines up better with TRBJ2-7; the J call may be wrong. This CDR3 comprises 13 residues. Germline V gene data show CDR1 as SQVTM and CDR2 as ANQGSEA. The CDR3 sequence is CSVAAGAFGEQYF. The CDR3 region has the DNA TGCAGCGTTGCAGCGGGAGCGTTCGGCGAGCAGTACTTC.

The chain links TRBV6-1 to TRBJ2-7; no definite D call. CDR1 is MNHNS and CDR2 is SASEGT in the germline V gene. V was shortened by 1 base and J by 0 bases, with 7 bases between the two germline ends. The CDR3 length is 14 residues. The CDR3: CASSEGPISYEQYF. CDR3 nucleotides: TGTGCCAGCAGTGAAGGTCCCATCTCCTACGAGCAGTACTTC.

The chain uses TRBV18 and TRBJ2-7; 7 bases are shared with TRBD1. Germline V lookup: CDR1 KGHSH, CDR2 LQKENI. The V and J ends lost 3 bases and 1 base, in that order; junction bases with no gene match: 3. This CDR3 spans 14 amino acids. In nucleotides, the CDR3 is TGTGCCAGCTCACCCGGGACAGCATCCTACGAGCAGTACTTC. Translated: CASSPGTASYEQYF. Together with reference TRBV18 and TRBJ2-7, the CDR3 gives the full variable domain: NAGVMQNPRHLVRRRGQEARLRCSPMKGHSHVYWYRQLPEEGLKFMVYLQKENIIDESGMPKERFSAEFPKEGPSILRIQQVVRGDSAAYFCASSPGTASYEQYFGPGTRLTVT.